What follows is one T cell receptor (beta chain) and its context. Its antigen is still unknown. The sample holds no much larger clone one base away, and base qualities are not on file. These data belong to a study of identical twins (TCRdb year 2016). As for the study more broadly: TCR alpha and beta repertoires from monozygotic twins, unrelated adults of various ages and cord blood were deep-sequenced to test whether fetal clonotypes persist. Replicate twin experiments were performed at different times using different library preparation protocols to rule out contamination. What the research found in general, with its limitations: Invariant T cells such as MAIT and iNKT could partly confound zero-insertion analyses, although diverse VJ usage argued against such confounding for most clonotypes. Out-of-frame TCR alpha sharing in monozygotic twins was systematically underestimated by recombination models, whereas sharing between unrelated individuals was in agreement with the recombination models. Compared with coincidental sharing between unrelated individuals, an excess of low generation-probability sequences was observed among out-of-frame TCR alpha sequences shared between twins. Because the same donors could not be followed over many years, the conclusions depended on cross-sectional statistical analysis. Abundant cord blood beta clonotypes carried fewer insertions; young adult naive repertoires showed a weaker similar trend, while memory repertoires showed none. A weaker excess of twin sharing was found in beta out-of-frame sequences because the signal-to-noise ratio was lowered by fewer shared sequences.

Library construction relied on 5' RACE. Data came from an Illumina HiSeq 2000. A universal primer binding site was added through template switching, and the final cDNA carried a unique molecular identifier so that TCR cDNA molecules could be counted accurately. First-strand cDNA for TCR alpha and beta chains was synthesized from specific primers in the conserved constant-segment region. To control for contamination, every cDNA library was double barcoded, receiving both a SMART-Mk sample barcode and Illumina barcodes. TruSeq adapter sequences and Illumina sample barcodes were added in two successive PCR steps. TCR alpha and beta cDNA libraries were sequenced on the Illumina HiSeq platform with custom primers. In the source study's methods: MiGEC was used to process raw reads and extract unique molecular identifiers, and MiXCR was used to find CDR3 positions. For each individual, recombination models were inferred using an EM algorithm with the repgenHMM and IGoR tools. Shared clonotypes were analyzed with the tcR package in R, and sharing was normalized by the product of cloneset sizes. To study raw recombination free of thymic and clonal selection effects, out-of-frame nonproductive sequences were analyzed. The raw public reads went through TCRdb reprocessing: fastp at Q25, MiXCR clone calling, in-frame beta chains kept. Every distinct CDR3 protein forms one entry, paired with its most common genes and DNA. None of the V and J calls come from the authors' own analysis; TCRdb made them. This sample gives 700,000 or so distinct CDR3 sequences in total; around 20% of them show up just once. 4.3% of the sample belongs to the ten largest clones.

Only healthy Caucasian donors were included. Three pairs of female monozygotic twins, all aged roughly 18 to 29 years, made up the twin cohort. Peripheral blood mononuclear cells were used as the source from which RNA for TCR libraries was isolated. Sequences MNHNY (CDR1) and SVGAGI (CDR2) are obtained from the germline V gene (reference sequence). There are 13 amino acids in the CDR3, from cysteine to phenylalanine inclusive. The only DNA kept is the CDR3, 39 bases in frame from the first base. The sample was also linked to a second study, of T cells expressing NK-cell markers. Per the second study: In sorted CD3+CD56+NKG2C+, CD3+CD56+NKG2C- and CD3+CD56-NKG2C+ T-cell subsets from several donors, TCR beta-chain repertoires were profiled. Seven of the eight sequenced donors were HCMV-seropositive and one was HCMV-seronegative. In several experiments an anti-gammadeltaTCR antibody was added to restrict sorting to alphabetaTCR-expressing T cells. In a handful of donors, the dominant CD3+CD56+NKG2C+ clonotypes were among the top 10 CD8+ clonotypes and accounted for about 1.0-7.5% of CD8+ T cells. Those dominant clonotypes were again the most abundant among CD3+CD56-NKG2C+ cells in four donors, at roughly 28.3-60.1%. Whether the expanded NKG2C-expressing T cell clones were specific for HCMV antigens was left unclear. The eight sequenced donors were randomly selected healthy volunteers, three men and five women. HCMV serostatus was determined by detecting HCMV-specific IgG in serum with a commercial ELISA kit. Bulk peripheral blood T-cell repertoires were additionally sequenced from unsorted PBMC for 5 or 6 donors. MIGEC handled demultiplexing of the reads and grouping by UMI, while MiTCR was used to assemble and quantify clonotypes. To remove erroneous sequences, TCR cDNA sequences were retained only when supported by two or more reads. The tcR package was used for downstream repertoire analysis, and clonotypes were matched across fractions by CDR3 nucleotide sequence plus V segment. VDJmatch was used to annotate antigen specificity against VDJdb, with one amino acid substitution in CDR3 allowed.

The V gene is TRBV6-6 and the J gene is TRBJ2-7; 11 of the junction bases match TRBD1. Input material: PBMCs. This TCR derives from a woman aged 18-29 years in good health. The CDR3 here reads CGTGTGGSYEQYF. In nucleotides, the sequence is TGTGGGACGGGGACAGGGGGCTCCTACGAGCAGTACTTC.